Below, 22 T cell receptor beta chains from the same sample are listed, as sequenced in a study of vaccination effects on CD4 cells after COVID-19. Sequencing was performed with immunoSEQ multiplex PCR; in TCRdb, only in-frame clones are kept and a portion is missing. The table includes about 38,000 clones, around 67% detected once. Expansion with viral peptide pools was applied to antigen-specific CD4+ T cells by the ViraFEST assay prior to sequencing. Following a roughly 11-day culture, CD4+ T cells were purified. Vaccinees lacked prior SARS-CoV-2 infection and tested negative for nucleocapsid antibodies. What these receptors recognize is not known. Sample: CD4+ T cells from PBMCs cultured with SARS-CoV-2 spike peptides, taken before COVID-19 vaccination. The source is a human donor who received a COVID-19 vaccine.

The chain couples TRBV5-5 to TRBJ2-2; D unclear. V gave up 4 bases and J gave up 2 bases, with 9 bases separating them. The V gene's germline CDR1 is SGHKS and CDR2 YYEKEE (reference sequence). The CDR3 length is 14 residues. Here the CDR3 DNA reads TGTGCCAGCAGCCCCCCTAGAAACACCGGGGAGCTGTTTTTT. Its translation is CASSPPRNTGELFF.

The chain has TRBV19 and TRBJ2-2; 7 positions match TRBD1. From germline, CDR1 is LNHDA and CDR2 SQIVND (reference sequence). This CDR3 has 15 amino acids. The ends lost 6 bases at V and 2 bases at J; junction bases unmatched: 6. This CDR3 is CASRFDRVNTGELFF. In DNA, the CDR3 is TGTGCCAGTAGATTCGACAGGGTCAACACCGGGGAGCTGTTTTTT.

The table lists this clone with a few counts. This chain links TRBV6-5 with TRBJ1-1, with a weak D call TRBD1 (6 bases). This CDR3 region has 11 residues. Trimming removed 6 bases from V and 5 bases from J, with 7 bases in between. Germline CDR1 reads MNHEY; CDR2 reads SVGAGI. This chain's CDR3 is CASRQGTEAFF. The DNA of the CDR3 is TGTGCCAGCAGACAGGGAACTGAAGCTTTCTTT.

This clone was seen a few times. V usage is TRBV5-1 and J usage is TRBJ1-1; unclear D gene. V gave up 9 bases and J gave up 1 base, with 16 bases separating them. The CDR3 extends over 14 amino acids. The germline V gene has CDR1 SGHRS and CDR2 YFSETQ. The CDR3 is CATRETPTNTEAFF. The DNA of the CDR3 is TGCGCCACCCGGGAAACCCCAACGAACACTGAAGCTTTCTTT.

The rearrangement links TRBV10-3 to TRBJ2-7; perhaps TRBD1 as D (5 bases). The germline gives CDR1 ENHRY, CDR2 SYGVKD. V was pared by 3 bases and J by 5 bases, with 14 bases between. The CDR3 extends over 14 amino acids. CDR3 loop: CAISDPGIRDEQYF. The CDR3 DNA sequence: TGTGCCATCAGTGACCCAGGGATTAGGGACGAGCAGTACTTC.

The genes are TRBV21-1 and TRBJ2-5; the D call TRBD1 from the table was never checked on the DNA. TRBV21-1 is annotated as a pseudogene. The CDR3 is made up of 12 amino acids. CDR3 coding DNA: TGTGCCAGCAGCAAAAATGGCGAGACCCAGTACTTC. Encoded protein: CASSKNGETQYF.

This chain connects TRBV12-3 or TRBV12-4 to TRBJ2-5; weak D call: TRBD2 (7 bases). The CDR3 extends over 13 amino acids. The germline V and J ends were trimmed by 6 bases and 5 bases, with 13 bases remaining between them. The CDR3 bases are TGTGCCAGCAGGGGGGGGGCCTGGGAGACCCAGTACTTC. Amino acids: CASRGGAWETQYF.

V is TRBV6-6 and J is TRBJ1-1, with 7 nucleotides matching TRBD1. CDR1 is MNHNY, CDR2 SVGAGI, per germline (reference sequence). This CDR3 is built from 13 residues. Unmatched junction bases numbered 9, after V lost 6 bases and J lost 8 bases. The CDR3 here is CASRTPDRLEAFF. As DNA, the CDR3 is TGTGCCAGCAGAACCCCGGACAGGCTAGAAGCTTTCTTT.

This clone was seen more than once but under ten times. The rearrangement uses TRBV12-5 and TRBJ1-6; the D gene is possibly TRBD1 (6 bases). V was pared by 6 bases and J by 7 bases, with 19 bases between. The CDR3 has 16 amino acids. CDR1 and CDR2 from the germline V gene are LGHNT and FRNRAP. CDR3 sequence: CASGPGRGQGNSPLHF. CDR3 coding DNA: TGTGCTAGTGGCCCCGGCAGAGGGCAGGGGAATTCACCCCTCCACTTT.

The V gene is TRBV19, the J gene TRBJ2-2; no reliable D call. The germline CDR1 and CDR2 sequences are LNHDA and SQIVND (reference sequence). This CDR3 region has 14 residues. Trimming shortened V by 7 bases and J by 4 bases, and 13 bases separated the two germline ends. The CDR3 here is CASTLERSTGELFF. In DNA form, the CDR3 reads TGTGCCAGTACCTTAGAGCGATCCACCGGGGAGCTGTTTTTT.

This chain links TRBV2 with TRBJ2-5, with D unresolved. There are 14 residues in the CDR3. From germline, CDR1 is SNHLY and CDR2 FYNNEI. The V and J ends lost 4 bases and 0 bases respectively, with 9 bases between them. The CDR3 region has the DNA TGTGCCAGCAGTGCAGTCTCCTACCAAGAGACCCAGTACTTC. It specifies CASSAVSYQETQYF.

The chain carries TRBV20-1 and TRBJ2-5; D may correspond to TRBD1 or TRBD2 (6 bases each). The V gene lost 8 bases and the J gene lost 7 bases, with 14 bases spanning the gap. This CDR3 contains 11 residues. Germline V CDR1 and CDR2: DFQATT, SNEGSKA (reference sequence). CDR3 in amino acids: CSPVGGGTQYF. The CDR3 DNA reads TGCAGTCCCGTCGGGGGCGGGACCCAGTACTTC.

The chain is built from TRBV7-8 and TRBJ2-5, with a possible D match to TRBD1 (5 bases). CDR1 SGHVS and CDR2 FQNEAQ come from the germline V gene. With 5 bases removed from V and 7 bases from J, the gap between germline ends came to 14 bases. The CDR3 totals 13 residues. The CDR3 reads CASSPPGYGTQYF. The CDR3 nucleotides are TGTGCCAGCAGCCCCCCAGGGTACGGGACCCAGTACTTC.

This chain uses TRBV6-2 or TRBV6-3 with TRBJ1-5; D gene uncertain. V lost 2 bases and J 2 bases, leaving 4 bases between the germline ends. The CDR3 extends over 13 amino acids. Germline CDR1 reads MNHEY; CDR2 reads SVGEGT. The CDR3 reads CASSYRGNQPQHF. The CDR3, as DNA: TGTGCCAGCAGTTACAGGGGCAATCAGCCCCAGCATTTT.

The table lists this clone with a count of one. The chain couples TRBV6-5 to TRBJ2-3; TRBD2 might be the D (5 bases). V gave up 0 bases and J gave up 0 bases, with 10 bases separating them. Germline V gene sequence: CDR1 MNHEY, CDR2 SVGAGI. The CDR3 consists of 16 residues. The CDR3 bases are TGTGCCAGCAGTTACTCGGGTCGGGGTAGCACAGATACGCAGTATTTT. This codes for CASSYSGRGSTDTQYF.

J is TRBJ2-3 and V is TRBV6-2 or TRBV6-3; 10 bases are shared with TRBD2. Germline V lookup: CDR1 MNHEY, CDR2 SVGEGT. V was clipped by 2 bases and J by 1 base; unmatched bases: 6. The CDR3 runs 17 residues. The DNA of the CDR3 is TGTGCCAGCAGTTACCGGTCTAGCGGGGGACGCACAGATACGCAGTATTTT. It codes for CASSYRSSGGRTDTQYF.

The gene calls are TRBV25-1 and TRBJ2-7; 8 bases map to TRBD2. The CDR3 loop spans 15 amino acids. The germline CDR1 and CDR2 sequences are MGHDK and SYGVNS. V shed 1 base, J shed 5 bases, and the junction held 7 bases outside the gene matches. CDR3 DNA: TGTGCCAGCAGTGAATCCCGGGGGGGTGATGACGAGCAGTACTTC. Amino acids: CASSESRGGDDEQYF.

This rearrangement joins TRBV29-1 to TRBJ2-5, with 10 positions matching TRBD2. V shed 7 bases, J shed 5 bases, and the junction held 7 bases outside the gene matches. Looked up from germline, CDR1 is SQVTM and CDR2 is ANQGSEA. The CDR3 has 13 residues. In DNA, the CDR3 is TGCAGCGCTAGAGGACTAGCGGACGAGACCCAGTACTTC. This translates into CSARGLADETQYF.

V and J are TRBV3-1 (or the pseudogene TRBV3-2) and TRBJ2-7, with D unclear. Germline lookup yields CDR1 LGHDT and CDR2 YNNKEL (reference sequence). V was cut by 1 base and J by 0 bases, with 10 bases left in between. The CDR3 runs to 15 residues. DNA of the CDR3: TGTGCCAGCAGCCAAGGGCTTGGAAGCTCCTACGAGCAGTACTTC. This translates into CASSQGLGSSYEQYF.

The V call is TRBV10-3, the J call TRBJ2-1; 9 bases map to TRBD2. This CDR3 is built from 13 residues. The V and J ends lost 10 bases and 5 bases, in that order; junction bases with no gene match: 6. Germline CDR1 is ENHRY and CDR2 is SYGVKD. CDR3 sequence reads: CATLAGAHNEQFF. Here the CDR3 DNA reads TGTGCCACGTTAGCGGGGGCCCACAATGAGCAGTTCTTC.

CDR3 DNA sequence: TGTGCCAGTAGCAGTCGGGGCCACTTGAAACTGTTTTTT. Translation: CASSSRGHLKLFF. The chain recombines TRBV19 with TRBJ1-4; perhaps TRBD1 as D (5 bases). Trimming shortened V by 6 bases and J by 11 bases, and 16 bases separated the two germline ends. CDR1 LNHDA and CDR2 SQIVND come from the germline V gene (reference sequence). The CDR3 totals 13 residues.

The J gene is TRBJ2-5, the V gene TRBV5-1, with D perhaps TRBD2 (6 bases). Trimming removed 5 bases at V and 7 bases at J, with 12 bases between. The V gene's germline CDR1 is SGHRS and CDR2 YFSETQ. This CDR3 has 12 amino acids. The CDR3 nucleotides are TGCGCCAGCAGACGGACCGGGGGGACCCAGTACTTC. It translates to CASRRTGGTQYF. Supplemented by reference TRBV5-1 and TRBJ2-5, the full variable domain reads KAGVTQTPRYLIKTRGQQVTLSCSPISGHRSVSWYQQTPGQGLQFLFEYFSETQRNKGNFPGRFSGRQFSNSRSEMNVSTLELGDSALYLCASRRTGGTQYFGPGTRLLVL.